Included here is one T cell receptor (beta chain) sequence, with context. This sample was taken from a study of blood T cell repertoires in COVID-19. About the research overall: Researchers got acute and convalescent COVID-19 samples from the United States, Italy and Spain. Nucleic acid was either cDNA or gDNA, and it came from T cells, B-cell-depleted T cells, or PBMCs.

Germline V CDR1 and CDR2: SEHNR, FQNEAQ (reference sequence). Trimming shortened V by 1 base and J by 0 bases, and 6 bases separated the two germline ends. This CDR3 has 14 amino acids. In the original processing: Researchers report that nucleated cell counts were estimated from reference gene primer amplification. TCRdb keeps only in-frame clones here, not all; method: immunoSEQ multiplex PCR. D and trimming were read from the DNA, whereas the V and J calls and clone size are those reported in that table. This sample has approximately 240,000 clones, with around 85% found just once. Participant-reported clinical history was the basis for cohort assignment.

The origin of this receptor is a woman aged 45-65 years in a cohort exposed to, infected with or recovered from COVID-19 (not recorded which). The chain carries TRBV7-9 and TRBJ2-5; TRBD1 might be the D (5 bases). Sequencing was performed on PBMCs or T cells enriched from blood (not recorded which). In nucleotides, the CDR3 is TGTGCCAGCAGCTTAGGGGGCTACCAAGAGACCCAGTACTTC. It translates to CASSLGGYQETQYF.